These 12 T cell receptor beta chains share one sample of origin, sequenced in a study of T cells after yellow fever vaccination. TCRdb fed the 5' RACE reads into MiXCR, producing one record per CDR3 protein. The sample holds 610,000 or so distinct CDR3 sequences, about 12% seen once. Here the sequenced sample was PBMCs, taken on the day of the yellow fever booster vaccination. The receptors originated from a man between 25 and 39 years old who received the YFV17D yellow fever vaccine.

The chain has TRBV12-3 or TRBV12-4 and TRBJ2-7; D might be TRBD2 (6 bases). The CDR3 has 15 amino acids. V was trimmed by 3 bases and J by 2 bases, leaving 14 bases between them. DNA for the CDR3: TGTGCCAGCAGTTTGGCGGGATTGGAGACCTACGAGCAGTACTTC. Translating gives CASSLAGLETYEQYF.

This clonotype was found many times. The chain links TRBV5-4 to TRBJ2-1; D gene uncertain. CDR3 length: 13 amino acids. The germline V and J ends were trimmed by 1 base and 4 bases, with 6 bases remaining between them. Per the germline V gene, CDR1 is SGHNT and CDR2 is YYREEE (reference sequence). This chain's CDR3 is CASSLRVYNEQFF. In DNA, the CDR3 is TGTGCCAGCAGCTTGAGAGTGTACAATGAGCAGTTCTTC.

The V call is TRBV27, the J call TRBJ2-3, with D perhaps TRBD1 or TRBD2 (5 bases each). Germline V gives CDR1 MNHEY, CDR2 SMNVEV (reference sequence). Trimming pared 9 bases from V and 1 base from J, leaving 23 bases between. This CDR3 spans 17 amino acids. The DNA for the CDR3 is TGTGCCAGTAGTATAAGGGGACCTCCCCTTCGCACAGATACGCAGTATTTT. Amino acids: CASSIRGPPLRTDTQYF.

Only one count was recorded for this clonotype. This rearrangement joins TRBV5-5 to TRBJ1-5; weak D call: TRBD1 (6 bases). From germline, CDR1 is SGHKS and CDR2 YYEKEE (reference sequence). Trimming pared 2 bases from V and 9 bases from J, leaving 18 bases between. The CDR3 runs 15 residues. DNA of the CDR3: TGTGCCAGCAGCTTAGTGACAGGCCCTGTTCGGCCCCAGCATTTT. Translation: CASSLVTGPVRPQHF.

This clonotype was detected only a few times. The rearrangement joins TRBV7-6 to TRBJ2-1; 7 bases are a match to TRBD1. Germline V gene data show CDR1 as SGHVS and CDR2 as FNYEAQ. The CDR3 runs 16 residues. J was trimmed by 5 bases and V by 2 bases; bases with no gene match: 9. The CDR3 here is CASSLKRTGFDNEQFF. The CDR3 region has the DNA TGTGCCAGCAGCTTAAAGAGGACAGGCTTTGACAATGAGCAGTTCTTC.

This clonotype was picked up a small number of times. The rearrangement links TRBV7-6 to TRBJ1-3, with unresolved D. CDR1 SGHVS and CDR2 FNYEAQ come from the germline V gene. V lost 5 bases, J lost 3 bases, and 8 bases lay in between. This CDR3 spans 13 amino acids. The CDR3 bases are TGTGCCAGCAGCCTGAACTATGGAAACACCATATATTTT. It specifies CASSLNYGNTIYF.

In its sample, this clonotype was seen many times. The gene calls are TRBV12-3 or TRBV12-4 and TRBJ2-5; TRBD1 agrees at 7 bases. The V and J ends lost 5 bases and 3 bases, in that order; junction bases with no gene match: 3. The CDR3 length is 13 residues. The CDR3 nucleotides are TGTGCCAGCAGTCCTACAGGGGAAGAGACCCAGTACTTC. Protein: CASSPTGEETQYF.

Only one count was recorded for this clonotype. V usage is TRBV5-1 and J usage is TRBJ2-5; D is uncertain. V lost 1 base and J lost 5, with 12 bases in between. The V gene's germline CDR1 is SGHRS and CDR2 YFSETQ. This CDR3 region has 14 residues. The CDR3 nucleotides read TGCGCCAGCAGCTTGATGGGCCCCACCGAGACCCAGTACTTC. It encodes CASSLMGPTETQYF. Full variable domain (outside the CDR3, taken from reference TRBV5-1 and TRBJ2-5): KAGVTQTPRYLIKTRGQQVTLSCSPISGHRSVSWYQQTPGQGLQFLFEYFSETQRNKGNFPGRFSGRQFSNSRSEMNVSTLELGDSALYLCASSLMGPTETQYFGPGTRLLVL.

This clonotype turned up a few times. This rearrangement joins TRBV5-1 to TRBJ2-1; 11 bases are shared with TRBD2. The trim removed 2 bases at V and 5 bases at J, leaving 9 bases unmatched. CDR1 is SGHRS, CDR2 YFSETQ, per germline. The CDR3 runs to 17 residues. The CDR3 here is CASSLSKTSGKNNEQFF. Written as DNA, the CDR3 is TGCGCCAGCAGCTTATCTAAGACTAGCGGGAAAAACAATGAGCAGTTCTTC.

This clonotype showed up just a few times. In nucleotides, the CDR3 is TGTGCCAGTAGTACGACAGGTGCCAACAATCAGCCCCAGCATTTT. Encoded protein: CASSTTGANNQPQHF. The chain joins TRBV19 to TRBJ1-5; possible D gene TRBD1, 6 bases. The germline V gene has CDR1 LNHDA and CDR2 SQIVND (reference sequence). The V end lost 4 bases, the J end lost 3 bases, and 13 bases lay between the germline ends. The CDR3 is 15 residues long.

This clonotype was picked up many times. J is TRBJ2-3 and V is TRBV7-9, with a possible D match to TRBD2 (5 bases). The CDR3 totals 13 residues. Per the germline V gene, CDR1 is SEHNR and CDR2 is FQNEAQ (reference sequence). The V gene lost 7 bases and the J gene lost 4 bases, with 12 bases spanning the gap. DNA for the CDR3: TGTGCCAGCATCATACACGGGGCAGATACGCAGTATTTT. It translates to CASIIHGADTQYF.

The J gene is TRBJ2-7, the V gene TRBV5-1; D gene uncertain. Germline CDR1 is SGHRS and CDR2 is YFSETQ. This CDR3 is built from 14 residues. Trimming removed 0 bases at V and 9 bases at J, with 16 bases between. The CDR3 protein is CASSLEGLSDAQYF. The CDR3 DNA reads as TGCGCCAGCAGCTTGGAGGGCCTTTCCGACGCGCAGTACTTC.